The T cell receptor beta chain under discussion was sequenced for a study of T cell responses to AZD1222 COVID-19 vaccine. The study's findings and limits: Spike-specific TCR breadth rose after two AZD1222 doses, and depth rose as well. Most donors were white British, females outnumbered males, and clonal diversity was possibly underestimated. It was only after the peak T cell response that any repertoires were sampled.

With respect to this clone: The antigen is not known.

Only in-frame clones appear in the TCRdb table, and some are missing; sequencing was by immunoSEQ multiplex PCR. Among approximately 110,000 clones listed, less than 90% were seen once. V lost 0 bases to trimming and J lost 3 bases; unmatched junction nucleotides: 17. CDR1 LNHNV and CDR2 YYDKDF come from the germline V gene (reference sequence). This CDR3 spans 19 amino acids. The input for sequencing was peripheral blood, taken on day 0 of AZD1222 vaccination. The genes are TRBV15 and TRBJ2-7; 7 bases agree with TRBD1. The origin of this receptor is an adult in good health. DNA for the CDR3: TGTGCCACCAGCAGAGACACCCACGACTGGACAGGAGAAAGCTACGAGCAGTACTTC. As protein: CATSRDTHDWTGESYEQYF.